This TCR beta chain was recovered during a study of blood T cell repertoires in COVID-19. Study details: Whether acute or convalescent, the COVID-19 samples came from the United States, Italy and Spain. Nucleic acid was either cDNA or gDNA, and it came from T cells, B-cell-depleted T cells, or PBMCs.

Original processing notes: Reference gene primer amplification gave nucleated cell count estimates. The data were produced by immunoSEQ multiplex PCR, yet TCRdb's version contains in-frame clones alone and is incomplete. The D gene and trimming were derived from the DNA, and the V and J assignments and clone size from that table. The sample has over 85,000 clones; under 85% are singletons. Followed over time, Seattle patients had been enrolled while infection was active. This sequence was found in a woman older than 75 with COVID-19, enrolled during active disease. Specimen: peripheral blood.

CDR3 DNA sequence: TGCGCCAGCAGCCAAGATAACAGAAACTACGAGCAGTACTTC. Translating it yields CASSQDNRNYEQYF. The gene calls are TRBV4-3 and TRBJ2-7; D is undetermined. CDR1 LGHNA and CDR2 YSLEER come from the germline V gene. There are 14 residues in the CDR3. Trimming stripped 0 bases from V and 3 bases from J, with 9 bases between.